In its sample, the clone carrying this T cell receptor beta chain was seen once. Antigen specificity is unknown. The source of the sample is a study of PD-L1 blockade in urothelial cancer. For the study at large: The authors examined blood 3 weeks (second dose) and 6 weeks after treatment start. Median blood clonality was around 0.074, with 80,000 to 100,000 unique TCRs.

Findings of the study overall: Having blood TCR clonality under the median before treatment predicted better survival.

Synthetic analogs of TCR templates were spiked into every PCR. Sequenced by immunoSEQ multiplex PCR; TCRdb stores in-frame clones only, minus some. The top ten hold 2% of the sample, which has about 95,000 clones, 87% seen once. Time point here: pretreatment peripheral blood. Here the sequenced sample was PBMCs, taken around atezolizumab (anti-PD-L1) treatment. This TCR derives from a man aged 55 to 69 with urothelial cancer.

CDR3: CASSIMGTGNQETQYF. The CDR3 DNA sequence: TGTGCCAGTAGTATAATGGGAACGGGGAACCAAGAGACCCAGTACTTC. This chain links TRBV19 with TRBJ2-5; a weak D match, TRBD2 (5 bases). The CDR3 length is 16 residues. Deletions cut 2 bases from V and 0 bases from J, with 13 bases between. Germline CDR1 is LNHDA and CDR2 is SQIVND (reference sequence).